The 17 T cell receptor beta chains given below trace back to one sample, sequenced in a study of OX40 agonist ivuxolimab in advanced cancers. The method was immunoSEQ multiplex PCR; TCRdb's version includes in-frame clones alone and lacks a portion of them. The data show 20,000 to 25,000 clones, about 86% seen once. The sequencing used CD4+ or CD8+ T cells sorted from blood, collected in a trial of the OX40 agonist ivuxolimab. The source of these receptors is an adult with an advanced solid tumor such as melanoma, head and neck, liver or kidney cancer.

This chain's CDR3 is CASSITPGGPTDTQYF. The CDR3 DNA follows: TGTGCCAGCAGTATCACACCTGGGGGCCCCACAGATACGCAGTATTTT. This chain joins TRBV28 and TRBJ2-3; maybe TRBD1 (6 bases). Trimming left V 5 bases short and J 2 bases short, with 17 bases between. This CDR3 spans 16 amino acids. The V gene's germline CDR1 is MDHEN and CDR2 SYDVKM.

The chain joins TRBV4-1 to TRBJ2-2; D might be TRBD2 (7 bases). The CDR3 extends over 15 amino acids. Trimming cost V 4 bases and J 7 bases, with 16 bases left between them. Germline CDR1 and CDR2: MGHRA and YSYEKL. DNA for the CDR3: TGCGCCAGCAGCCCCACTGGGGGGGCTGACGGGGAGCTGTTTTTT. Translation: CASSPTGGADGELFF.

This clone appeared a few times. The chain has TRBV10-3 and TRBJ2-2; maybe TRBD1 (5 bases). The CDR3 runs 15 residues. V lost 2 bases to trimming and J lost 2 bases, with 9 bases between them. Germline V lookup: CDR1 ENHRY, CDR2 SYGVKD. The CDR3 DNA reads TGTGCCATCAGTGAGGGGCAGGGTAACACCGGGGAGCTGTTTTTT. As protein: CAISEGQGNTGELFF.

The chain has TRBV30 and TRBJ2-2; no definite D call. The CDR3 has 12 residues. The germline CDR1 and CDR2 sequences are GTSNPN and SVGIG (reference sequence). V lost 5 bases and J lost 3, with 7 bases in between. CDR3 sequence reads: CAWVGDTGELFF. The CDR3 DNA follows: TGTGCCTGGGTTGGGGACACCGGGGAGCTGTTTTTT.

The V call is TRBV19, the J call TRBJ2-1, with no clear D. V was pared by 1 base and J by 0 bases, with 7 bases between. CDR3 size: 15 residues. Germline V gene sequence: CDR1 LNHDA, CDR2 SQIVND (reference sequence). The CDR3 DNA reads TGTGCCAGTAGTATAGTACCGCTCTCCTACAATGAGCAGTTCTTC. Encoded protein: CASSIVPLSYNEQFF. Complete variable domain (other parts from reference TRBV19 and TRBJ2-1): DGGITQSPKYLFRKEGQNVTLSCEQNLNHDAMYWYRQDPGQGLRLIYYSQIVNDFQKGDIAEGYSVSREKKESFPLTVTSAQKNPTAFYLCASSIVPLSYNEQFFGPGTRLTVL.

The rearrangement joins TRBV5-4 to TRBJ2-7; 8 positions agree with TRBD2. The CDR3 loop spans 13 amino acids. CDR1 and CDR2 (germline): SGHNT, YYREEE (reference sequence). The V and J ends lost 6 bases and 7 bases, in that order; junction bases with no gene match: 9. The CDR3: CASTSGGAGEQYF. DNA of the CDR3: TGTGCCAGCACCTCCGGGGGGGCGGGTGAGCAGTACTTC.

This chain uses TRBV7-9 with TRBJ2-1, with 8 bases that match TRBD2. Germline V CDR1 and CDR2: SEHNR, FQNEAQ (reference sequence). With V trimmed by 5 bases and J by 0 bases, 6 bases remained unmatched. This CDR3 spans 16 amino acids. DNA of the CDR3: TGTGCCAGCAGCAACGGACTAGCCAGCTCCTACAATGAGCAGTTCTTC. It is translated as CASSNGLASSYNEQFF.

V and J are TRBV28 and TRBJ2-1, with 8 bases matching TRBD2. The CDR3 contains 12 residues. Germline V gene data show CDR1 as MDHEN and CDR2 as SYDVKM. V lost 7 bases and J lost 6; bases outside the gene matches: 2. The CDR3 loop is CASTAGVNEQFF. CDR3 DNA sequence: TGTGCCAGCACAGCGGGAGTCAATGAGCAGTTCTTC.

This clone was counted once. The chain is built from TRBV11-3 and TRBJ2-1; 7 bases are a match to TRBD2. Germline-derived CDR1 and CDR2 are SGHNT and YENEEA. V shed 4 bases, J shed 5 bases, and the junction held 8 bases outside the gene matches. The CDR3 runs to 15 residues. The CDR3 DNA reads as TGTGCCAGCAGCTACAACACGGGGGGACACAATGAGCAGTTCTTC. Encoded protein: CASSYNTGGHNEQFF.

This rearrangement joins TRBV7-9 to TRBJ2-1, with 9 bases identical to TRBD1. The CDR3 totals 15 residues. Germline loops: CDR1 SEHNR, CDR2 FQNEAQ (reference sequence). The junction had 9 bases not matched to a gene; V was cut back by 4 bases and J by 8 bases. The CDR3 sequence: CASSSGQGLTDEQFF. The CDR3, as DNA: TGTGCCAGCAGCTCGGGACAGGGTCTAACTGATGAGCAGTTCTTC.

V is TRBV27 and J is TRBJ2-7; perhaps D is TRBD1 or TRBD2 (6 bases each). Germline V gene lookup returns CDR1 MNHEY and CDR2 SMNVEV (reference sequence). The CDR3 consists of 16 residues. Trimming removed 5 bases at V and 0 bases at J, with 17 bases between. CDR3 in DNA: TGTGCCAGCAGTACATCTGGACGGGGGCTCTCCTACGAGCAGTACTTC. Translating it yields CASSTSGRGLSYEQYF.

The chain joins TRBV27 to TRBJ2-5; perhaps TRBD1 as D (6 bases). The tail of the sequence fits TRBJ2-7 better, so the J call may be wrong. Germline V gene data show CDR1 as MNHEY and CDR2 as SMNVEV (reference sequence). The CDR3 is 13 amino acids. In DNA, the CDR3 is TGTGCCAGCAGTCCCTCACAGGGATACGAGCAGTACTTC. This gives the protein CASSPSQGYEQYF.

The CDR3 spells CATVTRNSNQPQHF. In DNA, the CDR3 is TGTGCCACCGTTACCCGAAATAGCAATCAGCCCCAGCATTTT. This chain connects TRBV7-9 to TRBJ1-5; D is uncertain. Trimming removed 10 bases from V and 0 bases from J, with 13 bases in between. Looked up from germline, CDR1 is SEHNR and CDR2 is FQNEAQ (reference sequence). The CDR3 runs 14 residues.

The genes are TRBV27 and TRBJ2-2; 8 bases fit TRBD1. The CDR3 loop spans 15 amino acids. The J segment lost 7 bases and the V segment lost 3 bases, leaving 7 bases of the junction unmatched. The germline CDR1 and CDR2 sequences are MNHEY and SMNVEV (reference sequence). CDR3 loop: CASSFSAGGYGELFF. Here the CDR3 DNA reads TGTGCCAGCAGTTTTTCGGCAGGGGGCTACGGGGAGCTGTTTTTT.

The rearrangement uses TRBV9 and TRBJ2-3; D uncertain. With 0 bases removed from V and 2 bases from J, the gap between germline ends came to 16 bases. The CDR3 covers 17 residues. Germline V gene sequence: CDR1 SGDLS, CDR2 YYNGEE. The CDR3 sequence: CASSVAVGDFYTDTQYF. The CDR3 DNA is TGTGCCAGCAGCGTAGCTGTTGGTGACTTTTACACAGATACGCAGTATTTT.

The chain couples TRBV7-9 to TRBJ2-7, with TRBD1 matching over 7 bases. Per germline, CDR1 SEHNR and CDR2 FQNEAQ (reference sequence). The ends lost 2 bases at V and 6 bases at J; junction bases unmatched: 13. This CDR3 has 16 amino acids. This CDR3 is CASSLPSGDRALEQYF. CDR3 sequence (DNA): TGTGCCAGCAGCTTACCTTCGGGTGACAGGGCCCTCGAGCAGTACTTC.

This clone was seen only once. The rearrangement joins TRBV5-4 to TRBJ2-1, with D maybe TRBD2 (6 bases). Trimming cost V 5 bases and J 7 bases, with 10 bases left between them. This CDR3 has 12 residues. Germline loops: CDR1 SGHNT, CDR2 YYREEE (reference sequence). The CDR3 protein is CASSWGVNEQFF. CDR3 sequence (DNA): TGTGCCAGCAGTTGGGGGGTGAATGAGCAGTTCTTC.